This TCR beta chain came from a study of blood T cells in healthy people across ages. V was shortened by 8 bases and J by 6 bases, with 16 bases between the two germline ends. The CDR3 length is 12 residues. Germline lookup yields CDR1 SQVTM and CDR2 ANQGSEA. With a J-beta primer mix and a sample-barcoded 5' primer, a second PCR ran about 7 to 12 cycles. TCRdb analysed the 5' RACE reads with MiXCR anew, one entry per CDR3 protein. Of more than 650,000 distinct CDR3 sequences in the sample, roughly 25% were seen once. These same data were also listed under a study on T cells of mothers and their children.

The sequencing sample was made of blood. The clonotype was recovered from a boy aged 5-17 years in good health. V and J are TRBV29-1 and TRBJ1-1, with a weak D call TRBD1 (5 bases). The chain's CDR3 is CSTLKEGAEAFF. Here the CDR3 DNA reads TGCAGCACCTTAAAAGAAGGGGCTGAAGCTTTCTTT.